A selection of T cell receptor beta chains follows, all from one sample in a study of T cells in localized non-small cell lung cancer. Assay: immunoSEQ multiplex PCR; the TCRdb copy retains only in-frame clones and omits some. The profile shows roughly 30,000 clones, roughly 80% of them singletons. The sample consisted of peripheral blood mononuclear cells, taken before any cancer treatment. The receptor set was obtained from a man aged 35-69 years with stage III lung adenocarcinoma. Both conserved end residues are trimmed from each CDR3. Fields, in order: CDR3 length, J gene, V gene, clone size, CDR3 protein. Expanded clones get a size class; other rows say once, few or many, or leave the size out.

cdr3_length: 13
j_call: TRBJ2-3
v_call: TRBV7-2
clone_size: -
cdr3_aa: ASSRGGGGTDTQY

cdr3_length: 16
j_call: TRBJ2-2
v_call: TRBV19
clone_size: -
cdr3_aa: ASSTNTAGATVAGELF

cdr3_length: 12
j_call: TRBJ2-3
v_call: TRBV2
clone_size: -
cdr3_aa: ASRKDQQRDTQY

cdr3_length: 12
j_call: TRBJ2-1
v_call: TRBV5-4
clone_size: -
cdr3_aa: ASSDRQGANEQF

cdr3_length: 12
j_call: TRBJ2-5
v_call: TRBV11-2
clone_size: -
cdr3_aa: ASSVMGRKETQY

cdr3_length: 14
j_call: TRBJ2-7
v_call: TRBV7-9
clone_size: few
cdr3_aa: ASSPSFRDSSYEQY

cdr3_length: 10
j_call: TRBJ1-2
v_call: TRBV28
clone_size: -
cdr3_aa: ASSGTGWGYT

cdr3_length: 13
j_call: TRBJ2-5
v_call: TRBV7-6
clone_size: -
cdr3_aa: ASSLTGTFSQTQY

cdr3_length: 13
j_call: TRBJ1-1
v_call: TRBV28
clone_size: -
cdr3_aa: ASSSPGTLNTEAF

cdr3_length: 12
j_call: TRBJ1-5
v_call: TRBV6-5
clone_size: -
cdr3_aa: ASSTDRTNQPQH

cdr3_length: 11
j_call: TRBJ1-1
v_call: TRBV15
clone_size: few
cdr3_aa: ATSYQRGGKAF

cdr3_length: 13
j_call: TRBJ2-3
v_call: TRBV28
clone_size: once
cdr3_aa: ASSETSGFTDTQY

cdr3_length: 13
j_call: TRBJ2-3
v_call: TRBV10-3
clone_size: -
cdr3_aa: AINYSGGSTDTQY

cdr3_length: 12
j_call: TRBJ2-7
v_call: TRBV5-1
clone_size: -
cdr3_aa: ASQDPQGGYEQY

cdr3_length: 13
j_call: TRBJ1-5
v_call: TRBV19
clone_size: -
cdr3_aa: ASSMGQQGQQPQH

cdr3_length: 13
j_call: TRBJ1-5
v_call: TRBV6-1
clone_size: -
cdr3_aa: ASSRQGASNQPQH

cdr3_length: 14
j_call: TRBJ2-3
v_call: TRBV30
clone_size: once
cdr3_aa: AWSATRTSGTGTQY

cdr3_length: 13
j_call: TRBJ2-3
v_call: TRBV5-6
clone_size: -
cdr3_aa: ASSSLSRLTDTQY

cdr3_length: 10
j_call: TRBJ1-1
v_call: TRBV6-5
clone_size: -
cdr3_aa: ASSSQYTEAF

cdr3_length: 11
j_call: TRBJ2-1
v_call: TRBV29-1
clone_size: once
cdr3_aa: SAAKTRSFEQF

cdr3_length: 12
j_call: TRBJ2-6
v_call: TRBV10-3
clone_size: -
cdr3_aa: ATETSTGANVLT

cdr3_length: 10
j_call: TRBJ2-7
v_call: TRBV14
clone_size: -
cdr3_aa: ASSQGPVGTY

cdr3_length: 10
j_call: TRBJ2-7
v_call: TRBV6-5
clone_size: -
cdr3_aa: ASSPPGHEQY

cdr3_length: 13
j_call: TRBJ2-5
v_call: TRBV9
clone_size: -
cdr3_aa: ASSVTQGTQETQY

cdr3_length: 12
j_call: TRBJ1-4
v_call: TRBV18
clone_size: -
cdr3_aa: ASSPRGADEKLF

cdr3_length: 17
j_call: TRBJ1-1
v_call: TRBV13
clone_size: once
cdr3_aa: ASSFSQGKGPQMNTEAF

cdr3_length: 12
j_call: TRBJ1-2
v_call: TRBV7-2
clone_size: few
cdr3_aa: ASSFNFVGYGYT

cdr3_length: 12
j_call: TRBJ2-3
v_call: TRBV27
clone_size: -
cdr3_aa: ASTGLAGTDTQY

cdr3_length: 13
j_call: TRBJ2-7
v_call: TRBV5-3
clone_size: few
cdr3_aa: ARSTSGRIGGEQY

cdr3_length: 11
j_call: TRBJ2-2
v_call: TRBV9
clone_size: -
cdr3_aa: ASSLGPAGELF

cdr3_length: 14
j_call: TRBJ1-6
v_call: TRBV5-6
clone_size: -
cdr3_aa: ASSALTGGHNSPLH

cdr3_length: 9
j_call: TRBJ1-4
v_call: TRBV30
clone_size: -
cdr3_aa: AWSRREKLF

cdr3_length: 13
j_call: TRBJ2-7
v_call: TRBV29-1
clone_size: -
cdr3_aa: SVEDRKQGSSEQY

cdr3_length: 15
j_call: TRBJ1-2
v_call: TRBV12-2
clone_size: -
cdr3_aa: ASRLGPFGNSMAGYT

cdr3_length: 11
j_call: TRBJ1-1
v_call: TRBV6-1
clone_size: -
cdr3_aa: ASSEDWGAGAF